These 30 T cell receptor beta chains originate from one sample sequenced in a study of blood T cell repertoires in COVID-19. Here immunoSEQ multiplex PCR was the method, and the copy in TCRdb shows in-frame clones only, minus some. The repertoire holds 200,000 to 300,000 clones, with approximately 86% as singletons. The sequencing input was peripheral blood. The source is a young man with active or convalescent COVID-19.

This chain links TRBV9 with TRBJ2-1, with 16 nucleotides matching TRBD2. Trimming took 4 bases from V and 7 from J; bases not matched to a gene: 5. Germline lookup yields CDR1 SGDLS and CDR2 YYNGEE. This CDR3 is 16 amino acids long. CDR3 in DNA: TGTGCCAGCAGCCCGGGACTAGCGGGGGGGCTTAATGAGCAGTTCTTC. The encoded protein is CASSPGLAGGLNEQFF.

The CDR3 loop is CASSPTPGANTGELFF. CDR3 bases: TGTGCCAGCAGCCCGACTCCAGGGGCGAACACCGGGGAGCTGTTTTTT. V is TRBV7-7 and J is TRBJ2-2; tentative D call: TRBD1 (6 bases). The CDR3 totals 16 residues. Trimming took 5 bases from V and 0 from J, leaving 13 bases between them. The germline V gene encodes CDR1 SSHAT and CDR2 FNYEAQ (reference sequence).

The chain uses TRBV15 and TRBJ1-1, with a weak D call TRBD1 (5 bases). This CDR3 region has 15 residues. The ends were cut back, 0 bases at V and 2 bases at J, with 10 bases in the middle. Germline CDR1 LNHNV, CDR2 YYDKDF (reference sequence). The CDR3 sequence: CATSRDREGNTEAFF. The DNA for the CDR3 is TGTGCCACCAGCAGAGACAGGGAGGGAAACACTGAAGCTTTCTTT.

V gene TRBV5-8 combines with J gene TRBJ1-1; 7 bases are a match to TRBD1. This CDR3 spans 17 amino acids. Germline lookup yields CDR1 SGHTS and CDR2 YDEGEE. The J segment lost 0 bases and the V segment lost 3 bases, leaving 11 bases of the junction unmatched. The chain's CDR3 is CASSYGQEDALNTEAFF. CDR3 bases: TGTGCCAGCAGCTATGGACAGGAGGATGCTCTGAACACTGAAGCTTTCTTT.

This clone was detected only a few times. This chain uses TRBV28 with TRBJ1-2; D gene uncertain. CDR3 length equals 12 residues. Deletions cut 3 bases from V and 5 bases from J, with 7 bases between. Germline values: CDR1 MDHEN, CDR2 SYDVKM. CDR3 coding DNA: TGTGCCAGCAGTTTCTCGGGGTATGGCTACACCTTC. It specifies CASSFSGYGYTF.

This sequence joins TRBV5-4 and TRBJ2-2, with 7 bases that match TRBD1. The length of the CDR3 is 17 residues. Germline values: CDR1 SGHNT, CDR2 YYREEE (reference sequence). V lost 3 bases, J lost 5 bases, and 13 bases stayed unmatched. The CDR3 coding sequence is TGTGCCAGCAGCTCAATGGTCCGGACAGGCGGGACCGGGGAGCTGTTTTTT. Residues: CASSSMVRTGGTGELFF.

The chain has TRBV24-1 and TRBJ2-1, with TRBD2 identical over 16 bases. Trimming removed 6 bases from V and 9 bases from J; junction bases left unmatched: 10. Germline CDR1 is KGHDR and CDR2 is SFDVKD. This CDR3 contains 17 residues. The CDR3 DNA reads as TGTGCCACCAGTACCGGGACTAGCGGGGGGGCTCCCGGTGAGCAGTTCTTC. Translation gives CATSTGTSGGAPGEQFF.

The gene calls are TRBV29-1 and TRBJ2-7; possibly TRBD1 for D (8 bases). Germline assignment: CDR1 SQVTM and CDR2 ANQGSEA. Trimming left V 6 bases short and J 9 bases short, with 18 bases between. CDR3 length: 12 residues. Here the CDR3 reads CSVDGLGTGQYF. The DNA for the CDR3 is TGCAGCGTGGACGGACTAGGGACAGGGCAGTACTTC.

This chain uses TRBV11-2 with TRBJ2-1; possibly TRBD2 for D (7 bases). V shed 0 bases and J shed 0 bases, with 9 bases lying between them. This CDR3 spans 16 amino acids. The V gene's germline CDR1 is SGHAT and CDR2 FQNNGV. This CDR3 reads CASSLERGGSYNEQFF. In DNA form, the CDR3 reads TGTGCCAGCAGCTTAGAGAGGGGGGGCTCCTACAATGAGCAGTTCTTC.

The chain joins TRBV6-2 or TRBV6-3 to TRBJ2-7, with 11 bases matching TRBD2. Germline V gene data show CDR1 as MNHEY and CDR2 as SVGEGT. Trimming at V came to 4 bases and at J to 3 bases, leaving 8 bases not matched to a gene. The CDR3 consists of 16 residues. Here the CDR3 DNA reads TGTGCCAGCAGTTCGGGGACTAGCGGAACCAACTACGAGCAGTACTTC. Its translation: CASSSGTSGTNYEQYF.

This clone came up once. In nucleotides, the CDR3 is TGTGCCAGCAGCGTAGAGGACAACAACAATGAGCAGTTCTTC. Amino acid sequence: CASSVEDNNNEQFF. This sequence joins TRBV9 and TRBJ2-1; tentative D call: TRBD1 (5 bases). The V gene's germline CDR1 is SGDLS and CDR2 YYNGEE. The CDR3 spans 14 residues. V lost 0 bases and J 5 bases, leaving 9 bases between the germline ends. Drawing the rest from reference TRBV9 and TRBJ2-1, the complete variable domain is DSGVTQTPKHLITATGQRVTLRCSPRSGDLSVYWYQQSLDQGLQFLIQYYNGEERAKGNILERFSAQQFPDLHSELNLSSLELGDSALYFCASSVEDNNNEQFFGPGTRLTVL.

Regarding this clone: Other DNA sequences in this sample translate to the same CDR3. The chain employs TRBV10-1 and TRBJ1-1; 8 nucleotides align to TRBD1. The V segment lost 0 bases and the J segment 3 bases; nucleotides outside the gene matches: 0. In germline, CDR1 is WNHNN, CDR2 SYGVQD (reference sequence). The CDR3 consists of 14 residues. The CDR3 loop reads CASSESQGDTEAFF. In nucleotides, the CDR3 is TGCGCCAGCAGTGAGTCACAGGGGGACACTGAAGCTTTCTTT.

For this clone: In the same sample, other DNA sequences code for this CDR3. This chain links TRBV4-1 with TRBJ1-1, with a weak D call TRBD1 (6 bases). The CDR3 extends over 16 amino acids. Germline V gives CDR1 MGHRA, CDR2 YSYEKL. With 1 base removed from V and 1 base from J, the gap between germline ends came to 13 bases. CDR3 DNA: TGCGCCAGCAGCCAAGGCGGTGGCAGGGGGAACACTGAAGCTTTCTTT. Protein sequence: CASSQGGGRGNTEAFF.

The chain combines TRBV7-2 with TRBJ2-5; 8 positions match TRBD2. The CDR3 spans 15 residues. Germline values: CDR1 SGHTA, CDR2 FQGNSA. J lost 1 base, V lost 6 bases, and 7 bases had no gene match. The CDR3 sequence is CASRTGRGVQETQYF. Here the CDR3 DNA reads TGTGCCAGCAGAACTGGGCGGGGGGTCCAAGAGACCCAGTACTTC.

The chain joins TRBV9 to TRBJ2-2; D uncertain. CDR1 and CDR2 (germline): SGDLS, YYNGEE. The CDR3 has 13 amino acids. Trimming shortened V by 1 base and J by 7 bases, and 8 bases separated the two germline ends. The CDR3 is CASSVQQRGELFF. CDR3 in DNA: TGTGCCAGCAGCGTACAGCAGCGCGGGGAGCTGTTTTTT.

The chain uses TRBV2 and TRBJ1-1, with D possibly matching TRBD1 (5 bases). CDR3 size: 13 residues. Germline lookup yields CDR1 SNHLY and CDR2 FYNNEI. V was cut by 3 bases and J by 6 bases, with 11 bases left in between. The CDR3 is CASSDTGQPEAFF. CDR3 DNA sequence: TGTGCCAGCAGTGACACCGGACAACCTGAAGCTTTCTTT.

This rearrangement joins TRBV7-3 to TRBJ2-1; 10 nucleotides match TRBD2. Trimming took 0 bases from V and 5 from J; bases not matched to a gene: 1. CDR3 length: 15 amino acids. Looked up from germline, CDR1 is SGHTA and CDR2 is FQGTGA. In nucleotides, the CDR3 is TGTGCCAGCAGCTTAACTAGCGGGGGGAACAATGAGCAGTTCTTC. Residues: CASSLTSGGNNEQFF.

V is TRBV12-5 and J is TRBJ2-2; D gene ambiguous. The V gene's germline CDR1 is LGHNT and CDR2 FRNRAP. The CDR3 sequence is 15 residues long. V was trimmed by 0 bases and J by 1 base, leaving 6 bases between them. The CDR3 loop is CASGLVSGNTGELFF. The CDR3 nucleotides are TGTGCTAGTGGTTTGGTATCAGGGAACACCGGGGAGCTGTTTTTT. Supplemented by reference TRBV12-5 and TRBJ2-2, the full variable domain reads DARVTQTPRHKVTEMGQEVTMRCQPILGHNTVFWYRQTMMQGLELLAYFRNRAPLDDSGMPKDRFSAEMPDATLATLKIQPSEPRDSAVYFCASGLVSGNTGELFFGEGSRLTVL.

The chain couples TRBV5-4 to TRBJ2-3, with 10 bases aligning to TRBD1. This CDR3 is 17 amino acids long. J was trimmed by 4 bases and V by 4 bases; bases with no gene match: 12. Germline CDR1 is SGHNT and CDR2 is YYREEE (reference sequence). CDR3 DNA: TGTGCCAGCAGCCCAGGTGTCGGGACAGGGGTTCCAGATACGCAGTATTTT. It yields the protein CASSPGVGTGVPDTQYF.

The chain carries TRBV5-4 and TRBJ2-5; tentative D call: TRBD2 (6 bases). V lost 4 bases and J lost 1, with 11 bases in between. The CDR3 has 14 amino acids. The germline V gene encodes CDR1 SGHNT and CDR2 YYREEE (reference sequence). CDR3 amino acids: CASSQMGGQETQYF. The CDR3 DNA reads TGTGCCAGCAGCCAGATGGGGGGCCAAGAGACCCAGTACTTC.

This chain connects TRBV7-2 to TRBJ1-4; no firm D call. CDR3 length: 15 amino acids. Germline loops: CDR1 SGHTA, CDR2 FQGNSA. V shed 1 base and J shed 5 bases, with 11 bases lying between them. The DNA for the CDR3 is TGTGCCAGCAGCTTAGTCGGGTTCCCGAATGAAAAACTGTTTTTT. Its translation is CASSLVGFPNEKLFF.

V usage is TRBV9 and J usage is TRBJ1-2; a possible D gene is TRBD1 (6 bases). Germline V lookup: CDR1 SGDLS, CDR2 YYNGEE. The CDR3 consists of 14 residues. V lost 4 bases to trimming and J lost 8 bases, with 18 bases between them. The DNA for the CDR3 is TGTGCCAGCAGCCCTAGACAGGAGGCGGACGGCTACACCTTC. Its protein is CASSPRQEADGYTF.

The rearrangement uses TRBV19 and TRBJ1-1; the D is unclear. Germline V lookup: CDR1 LNHDA, CDR2 SQIVND (reference sequence). Between the trimmed V and J ends, which lost 4 bases and 1 base, there was a span of 10 bases. The CDR3 spans 14 residues. The CDR3 region has the DNA TGTGCCAGTAGTAAACAAGGGAGGAACACTGAAGCTTTCTTT. Its protein product is CASSKQGRNTEAFF.

The genes are TRBV19 and TRBJ1-5; D possibly corresponds to TRBD1 (5 bases). Germline lookup yields CDR1 LNHDA and CDR2 SQIVND (reference sequence). The CDR3 runs 16 residues. With 1 base removed from V and 0 bases from J, the gap between germline ends came to 10 bases. The CDR3 reads CASSIGAQGSNQPQHF. In nucleotides, the CDR3 is TGTGCCAGTAGTATAGGGGCTCAGGGTAGCAATCAGCCCCAGCATTTT. The variable domain in full, with the rest retrieved from reference TRBV19 and TRBJ1-5, is DGGITQSPKYLFRKEGQNVTLSCEQNLNHDAMYWYRQDPGQGLRLIYYSQIVNDFQKGDIAEGYSVSREKKESFPLTVTSAQKNPTAFYLCASSIGAQGSNQPQHFGDGTRLSIL.

The chain has TRBV11-2 and TRBJ2-3; 11 nucleotides agree with TRBD2. The CDR3 consists of 15 residues. After removal of 5 bases from V and 2 bases from J, the junction contained 3 bases not matched to a gene. CDR1 and CDR2 from the germline V gene are SGHAT and FQNNGV. CDR3 region: CASSQTSGVTDTQYF. Here the CDR3 DNA reads TGTGCCAGCAGCCAGACTAGCGGGGTCACAGATACGCAGTATTTT. Drawing the rest from reference TRBV11-2 and TRBJ2-3, the complete variable domain is EAGVAQSPRYKIIEKRQSVAFWCNPISGHATLYWYQQILGQGPKLLIQFQNNGVVDDSQLPKDRFSAERLKGVDSTLKIQPAKLEDSAVYLCASSQTSGVTDTQYFGPGTRLTVL.

The rearrangement uses TRBV20-1 and TRBJ2-5; the D is unclear. The CDR3 length is 16 residues. Per the germline V gene, CDR1 is DFQATT and CDR2 is SNEGSKA (reference sequence). Trimming removed 3 bases from V and 1 base from J, with 18 bases in between. The CDR3 sequence is CSASLAAPNIQETQYF. The CDR3 nucleotides read TGCAGTGCTAGTTTGGCTGCTCCCAATATCCAAGAGACCCAGTACTTC.

This chain joins TRBV7-8 and TRBJ1-1, with 7 bases aligning to TRBD1. V lost 5 bases to trimming and J lost 8 bases; unmatched junction nucleotides: 8. The germline V gene has CDR1 SGHVS and CDR2 FQNEAQ. CDR3 length: 13 residues. The chain's CDR3 is CASSTRQGTEAFF. CDR3 coding DNA: TGTGCCAGCAGCACCCGACAGGGCACCGAAGCTTTCTTT.

The V gene is TRBV18, the J gene TRBJ1-3; possible D gene TRBD1, 5 bases. The CDR3 is made up of 14 amino acids. CDR1 is KGHSH and CDR2 is LQKENI in the germline V gene. V dropped 0 bases and J dropped 2 bases, with 5 bases sitting between them. The chain's CDR3 is CASSPPTAGNTIYF. In nucleotides, the CDR3 is TGTGCCAGCTCACCACCGACAGCTGGAAACACCATATATTTT. Looking up the rest from reference TRBV18 and TRBJ1-3 gives the full variable domain: NAGVMQNPRHLVRRRGQEARLRCSPMKGHSHVYWYRQLPEEGLKFMVYLQKENIIDESGMPKERFSAEFPKEGPSILRIQQVVRGDSAAYFCASSPPTAGNTIYFGEGSWLTVV.

The chain recombines TRBV14 with TRBJ1-1, with D possibly matching TRBD1 (5 bases). The ends were cut back, 1 base at V and 10 bases at J, with 10 bases in the middle. This CDR3 is built from 12 residues. Germline V lookup: CDR1 SGHDN, CDR2 FVKESK. This chain's CDR3 is CASSQAGVVAFF. In nucleotides, the CDR3 is TGTGCCAGCAGCCAAGCGGGGGTGGTAGCTTTCTTT.

This chain joins TRBV27 and TRBJ1-2; 7 bases are a match to TRBD1. Germline V gene sequence: CDR1 MNHEY, CDR2 SMNVEV (reference sequence). The CDR3 spans 15 residues. Trimming took 5 bases from V and 4 from J; bases not matched to a gene: 10. CDR3 sequence reads: CASSLQGQPGYGYTF. CDR3 coding DNA: TGTGCCAGCAGTCTCCAGGGACAGCCTGGCTATGGCTACACCTTC.